The clone carrying this TCR beta chain was seen ten or more times. The antigen remains unidentified. Using unique molecular identifiers, the investigators prepared the TCRbeta library. TCRdb itself ran the PCR reads through MiXCR, one entry per CDR3 protein. The table lists approximately 300,000 distinct CDR3 sequences, under 14% of them singletons. The data were taken from a study of T-cell reconstitution after alpha-beta-depleted transplantation in children. Study results and limitations: In some patients, recipient T cells and intrathymic progenitors surviving conditioning explained high day-60 diversity. It was reported that alpha-beta T cells came from several hundred expanded graft clones (about two months after transplant). From newly produced T cells came most of the T-cell counts and diversity one year after transplant.

Germline V gene sequence: CDR1 SEHNR, CDR2 FQNEAQ (reference sequence). The CDR3 loop spans 19 amino acids. Trimming removed 4 bases from V and 2 bases from J; junction bases left unmatched: 16. The starting material was peripheral blood, obtained 180 days after TCRalphabeta/CD19-depleted stem cell transplant. This receptor was obtained from a male patient aged 2-15 years who had a stem cell transplant for chronic granulomatous disease, so the T cells may come from the graft donor. The rearrangement joins TRBV7-9 to TRBJ2-3; the match to TRBD1 covers 9 bases. The DNA for the CDR3 is TGTGCCAGCAGCTCTGCCCGACCGGGACAGGGTATGCTCACAGATACGCAGTATTTT. This encodes CASSSARPGQGMLTDTQYF.